The rows below give T cell receptor beta chains drawn from one sample of a study of CD8 T cells in Susac syndrome. TCRdb reprocessed the immunoSEQ multiplex PCR reads with MiXCR, giving one entry per CDR3 protein. Of approximately 76,000 distinct CDR3 sequences listed, about 94% are singletons. The sample taken for sequencing was CD8+ T cells from PBMCs. The receptors shown here come from a human donor with multiple sclerosis. Both conserved end residues are part of each CDR3. A D gene is named only where the DNA matches it firmly. Some rows mark clone size as missing; the rest say once, few, many or name a class of expanded clone.

TRBV20-1	TRBD1	.	TRBJ2-1	TGCAGTGTTGGACAGGGTTACAATGAGCAGTTCTTC	CSVGQGYNEQFF
TRBV27	TRBD1	.	TRBJ1-2	TGTGCCAGCAGTTTAGTTGGGACAGGGGGCCGTGGCTACACCTTC	CASSLVGTGGRGYTF
TRBV5-6	TRBD1	.	TRBJ2-2	TGTGCCAGCAGCCCAGGGACAGTCACCGGGGAGCTGTTTTTT	CASSPGTVTGELFF
TRBV5-4	.	.	TRBJ2-3	TGTGCCAGCAGCTTCCCTCAGGTCCCAGGCACAGATACGCAGTATTTT	CASSFPQVPGTDTQYF
TRBV27	.	.	TRBJ1-4	TGTGCCAGCGGGACCCGGGACACCGAAAAACTGTTTTTT	CASGTRDTEKLFF
TRBV2	.	.	TRBJ2-2	TGTGCCAGCAGTGATCGACAGACGAACACCGGGGAGCTGTTTTTT	CASSDRQTNTGELFF
TRBV13	.	.	TRBJ2-3	TGTGCCAGCGGCTTTGGGGATCGGGGCACAGATACGCAGTATTTT	CASGFGDRGTDTQYF
TRBV14	TRBD1	.	TRBJ1-1	TGTGCCAGCAGCCATCGACAGGGCCTAATCATGAACACTGAAGCTTTCTTT	CASSHRQGLIMNTEAFF
TRBV29-1	TRBD1	.	TRBJ1-2	TGCAGCGTTGAAGACAGGGGGAGCTATGGCTACACCTTC	CSVEDRGSYGYTF
TRBV27	.	.	TRBJ1-2	TGTGCCAGCAGTTCACAGGGCTATGGCTACACCTTC	CASSSQGYGYTF
TRBV30	TRBD2	.	TRBJ2-1	TGTGCCTGGAGTTCACTAGCGGCCTACTCCTACAATGAGCAGTTCTTC	CAWSSLAAYSYNEQFF
TRBV12-3/TRBV12-4	TRBD1	.	TRBJ2-7	TGTGCCAGCAGGGACAGGGGTAACGAGCAGTACTTC	CASRDRGNEQYF
TRBV6-5	TRBD1	.	TRBJ1-5	TGTGCCAGCAGTTCGGACAGGCCCATTGACAATCAGCCCCAGCATTTT	CASSSDRPIDNQPQHF
TRBV20-1	.	.	TRBJ2-7	TGCAGTGCTGGGTCTTCAGGAAGCTCCTACGAGCAGTACTTC	CSAGSSGSSYEQYF
TRBV14	TRBD1	.	TRBJ1-2	TGTGCCAGCAGCGAAGGAGGGGGCCGGTACTATGGCTACACCTTC	CASSEGGGRYYGYTF
TRBV12-5	TRBD2	.	TRBJ2-5	TGTGCTAGTGGTTTGGGACCAGGACTAGCGGGAGTCGAGACCCAGTACTTC	CASGLGPGLAGVETQYF
TRBV7-2	.	once	TRBJ1-4	TGTGCCAGCAGCGGGGGGGAAAAACTGTTTTTT	CASSGGEKLFF
TRBV6-2/TRBV6-3	.	.	TRBJ2-7	TGTGCCAGCAGTTACGTCGGGGCTTCCTACGAGCAGTACTTC	CASSYVGASYEQYF
TRBV27	TRBD1	.	TRBJ2-2	TGTGCCAGCAGTACCCTCTCGGACAGGGGAGGAGGGGAGCTGTTTTTT	CASSTLSDRGGGELFF
TRBV28	TRBD2	.	TRBJ2-7	TGTGCCAGCAGCCGACGCGATAGGGGACTAGCGGAAACCCGTTGGGAGCAGTACTTC	CASSRRDRGLAETRWEQYF
TRBV28	.	.	TRBJ2-3	TGTGCCAGCAATATGGCGCGGATCACCGTGGATACGCAGTATTTT	CASNMARITVDTQYF
TRBV30	.	.	TRBJ1-2	TGTGCCTGGAGTGTCCCCCGACAGGCGCTCTATGGCTACACCTTC	CAWSVPRQALYGYTF
TRBV27	TRBD2	.	TRBJ2-7	TGTGCCAGCAGTTCCTCGCGGGAGGTCTACGAGCAGTACTTC	CASSSSREVYEQYF
TRBV27	.	.	TRBJ1-1	TGTGCCAGCAGGGGTACGACGGAGAACACTGAAGCTTTCTTT	CASRGTTENTEAFF
TRBV30	.	.	TRBJ1-1	TGTGCCTGGAGTCCAGTGGGGCTGGGCACTGAAGCTTTCTTT	CAWSPVGLGTEAFF
TRBV12-3/TRBV12-4	.	.	TRBJ2-4	TGTGCCAGCAGTTTCGGGGCTCTAGCCAAAAACATTCAGTACTTC	CASSFGALAKNIQYF
TRBV6-6	TRBD1	.	TRBJ1-2	TGTGCCAGCAGTAAGACGGGACAGGGGGCTCCTTATGGCTACACCTTC	CASSKTGQGAPYGYTF
TRBV7-9	.	.	TRBJ2-4	TGTGCCAGCAGCCCTAGGGACACAATAGCCAAAAACATTCAGTACTTC	CASSPRDTIAKNIQYF
TRBV25-1	.	once	TRBJ1-1	TGTGCCAGCAGTGGAGGGGATGGAATACCCCGTGGGAAATACAATGTTCTATATGGGGCTTTCTTT	CASSGGDGIPRGKYNVLYGAFF
TRBV7-3	.	once	TRBJ1-3	TGTGCCAGCAGCTTAGTTGGGTCCGGAGACACCATATATTTT	CASSLVGSGDTIYF
TRBV7-2	.	.	TRBJ2-3	TGTGCCAGCAGCTTAGGACCGACCATACTTACTAGCACAGATACGCAGTATTTT	CASSLGPTILTSTDTQYF
TRBV5-1	.	.	TRBJ1-1	TGCGCCAGCAGCTTGGAGGGCAGGCTGAACACTGAAGCTTTCTTT	CASSLEGRLNTEAFF
TRBV2	.	.	TRBJ1-1	TGTGCCAGCAGGAACCGGGACACCTTCATGAACACTGAAGCTTTCTTT	CASRNRDTFMNTEAFF
TRBV29-1	TRBD1	.	TRBJ2-2	TGCAGCGTCGCCTCGATACAGGGGGCCGACACCGGGGAGCTGTTTTTT	CSVASIQGADTGELFF
TRBV27	.	.	TRBJ2-2	TGTGCCAGCAGTTGGGGGTTGGGGGAGCTGTTTTTT	CASSWGLGELFF
TRBV3-1	.	.	TRBJ1-2	TGTGCCAGCAGCGTAACTTTTCACGAGGGAGATGGCTACACCTTC	CASSVTFHEGDGYTF
TRBV6-5	.	.	TRBJ1-1	TGTGCCAGCAGTTACTCTCGGTCGAAGAACACTGAAGCTTTCTTT	CASSYSRSKNTEAFF
TRBV15	TRBD2	.	TRBJ2-1	TGTGCCACCAGCAGAGGTCTAGCGGGGAGTGAGCAGTTCTTC	CATSRGLAGSEQFF
TRBV29-1	.	.	TRBJ1-2	TGCAGCGTTGAGAAAGCCGCACATACTTTCCCATATGGCTACACCTTC	CSVEKAAHTFPYGYTF
TRBV6-6	TRBD1	once	TRBJ2-4	TGTGCCAGCAGCCTACAGGGGGCGGGAGCCAAAAACATTCAGTACTTC	CASSLQGAGAKNIQYF
TRBV27	TRBD2	.	TRBJ2-3	TGTGCCAGCATTGGACGGCTAGCGGGAGCCCTGGGCGAGATGCTCTCAGATACGCAGTATTTT	CASIGRLAGALGEMLSDTQYF
TRBV11-2	.	.	TRBJ2-7	TGTGCCAGCAGCTTAGGACTTGGACAGACCTACGAGCAGTACTTC	CASSLGLGQTYEQYF
TRBV19	TRBD1	.	TRBJ1-2	TGTGCCAGTGCACAGGGGACCTATGGCTACACCTTC	CASAQGTYGYTF
TRBV15	TRBD2	.	TRBJ2-2	TGTGCCACCAGCAAGCCCTGGGGGGGAGAGACCGGGGAGCTGTTTTTT	CATSKPWGGETGELFF
TRBV27	.	.	TRBJ1-2	TGTGCCGCAGGACGTGGGAACTATGGCTACACCTTC	CAAGRGNYGYTF
TRBV19	.	.	TRBJ1-1	TGTGCCAGTAGCCCCCTGTACAGGGCTAACACTGAAGCTTTCTTT	CASSPLYRANTEAFF
TRBV12-3/TRBV12-4	TRBD2	.	TRBJ2-2	TGTGCCAGCAGTTGGACTAGCGGCGGGGAGCTGTTTTTT	CASSWTSGGELFF
TRBV19	TRBD2	.	TRBJ2-1	TGTGCCAGTAGTCCCGGGACTAGCGGCAATGAGCAGTTCTTC	CASSPGTSGNEQFF
TRBV7-2	TRBD2	.	TRBJ2-4	TGTGCCAGCAGCCCCATGACTAGCGGGTTTATTCAGTACTTC	CASSPMTSGFIQYF
TRBV7-6	.	.	TRBJ2-1	TGTGCCAGCAGCTTAGCGCGCCGGGATTCGGGCGATGAGCAGTTCTTC	CASSLARRDSGDEQFF
TRBV29-1	TRBD1	.	TRBJ1-2	TGCAGCGTCGCGGGACAGGGAGGAGGCTACACCTTC	CSVAGQGGGYTF
TRBV5-4	TRBD2	.	TRBJ2-2	TGTGCCAGCAGCCCCCGGACTAGCTCCGGGGAGCTGTTTTTT	CASSPRTSSGELFF
TRBV7-9	TRBD2	.	TRBJ2-7	TGTGCCAGCAGCTTAGAGGGGGGACTAGCGGGTACCTACGAGCAGTACTTC	CASSLEGGLAGTYEQYF